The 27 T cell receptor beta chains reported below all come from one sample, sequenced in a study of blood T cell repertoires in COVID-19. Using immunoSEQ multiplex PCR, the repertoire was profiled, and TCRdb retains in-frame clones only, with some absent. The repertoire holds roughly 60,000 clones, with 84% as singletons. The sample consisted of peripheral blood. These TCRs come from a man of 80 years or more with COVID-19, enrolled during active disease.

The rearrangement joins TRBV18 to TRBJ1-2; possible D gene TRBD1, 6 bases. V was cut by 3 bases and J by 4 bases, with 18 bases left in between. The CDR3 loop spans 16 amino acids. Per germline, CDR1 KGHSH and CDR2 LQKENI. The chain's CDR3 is CASSPTEGGGSYGYTF. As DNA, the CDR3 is TGTGCCAGCTCACCGACGGAGGGGGGAGGGTCCTATGGCTACACCTTC.

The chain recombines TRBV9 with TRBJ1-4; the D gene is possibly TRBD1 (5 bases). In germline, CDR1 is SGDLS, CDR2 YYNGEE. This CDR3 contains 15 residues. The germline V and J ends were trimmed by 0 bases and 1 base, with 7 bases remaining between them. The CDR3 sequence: CASSVVGETNEKLFF. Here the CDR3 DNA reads TGTGCCAGCAGCGTAGTAGGGGAAACTAATGAAAAACTGTTTTTT.

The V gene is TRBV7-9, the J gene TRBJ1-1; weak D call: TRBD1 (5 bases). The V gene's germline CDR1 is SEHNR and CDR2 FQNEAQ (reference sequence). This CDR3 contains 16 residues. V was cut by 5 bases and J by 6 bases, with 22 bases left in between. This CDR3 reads CASSLSGPAGWAEAFF. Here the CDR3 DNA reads TGTGCCAGCAGCCTATCAGGGCCAGCAGGGTGGGCTGAAGCTTTCTTT.

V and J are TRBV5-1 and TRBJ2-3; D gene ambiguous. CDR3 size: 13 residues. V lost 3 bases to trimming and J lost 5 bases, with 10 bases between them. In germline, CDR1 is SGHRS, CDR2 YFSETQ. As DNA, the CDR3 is TGCGCCAGCAGCTCGATACCAGGAGATACGCAGTATTTT. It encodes CASSSIPGDTQYF.

The CDR3 region has the DNA TGTGCCATCAGTGAGTGGCAGGGGGCGGATTCACCCCTCCACTTT. Translating it yields CAISEWQGADSPLHF. The chain links TRBV10-3 to TRBJ1-6, with 8 bases lining up with TRBD1. Germline assignment: CDR1 ENHRY and CDR2 SYGVKD. CDR3 length: 15 residues. The V and J ends lost 1 base and 8 bases, in that order; junction bases with no gene match: 4.

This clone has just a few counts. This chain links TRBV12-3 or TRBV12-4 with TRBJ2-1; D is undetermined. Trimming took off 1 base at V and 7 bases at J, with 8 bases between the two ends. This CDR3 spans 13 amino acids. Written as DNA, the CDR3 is TGTGCCAGCAGTTTAGTGGCTTATAATGAGCAGTTCTTC. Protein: CASSLVAYNEQFF.

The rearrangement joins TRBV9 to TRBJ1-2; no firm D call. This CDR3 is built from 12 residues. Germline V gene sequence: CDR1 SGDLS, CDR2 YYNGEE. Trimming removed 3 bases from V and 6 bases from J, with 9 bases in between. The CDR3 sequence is CASSGSGNGYTF. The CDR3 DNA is TGTGCCAGCAGCGGTAGCGGGAATGGCTACACCTTC.

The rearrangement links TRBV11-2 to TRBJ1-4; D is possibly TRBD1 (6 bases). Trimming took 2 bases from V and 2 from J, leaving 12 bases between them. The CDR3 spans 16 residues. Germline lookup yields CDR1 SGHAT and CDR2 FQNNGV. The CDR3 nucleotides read TGTGCCAGCAGCTTAAGTACAGGGTCGACTAATGAAAAACTGTTTTTT. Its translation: CASSLSTGSTNEKLFF.

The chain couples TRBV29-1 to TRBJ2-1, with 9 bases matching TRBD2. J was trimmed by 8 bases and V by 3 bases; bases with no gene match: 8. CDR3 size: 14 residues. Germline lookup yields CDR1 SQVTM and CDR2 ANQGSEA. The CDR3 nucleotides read TGCAGCGTTGATAAAGCGGGGGGATGGGATGAGCAGTTCTTC. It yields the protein CSVDKAGGWDEQFF.

In DNA, the CDR3 is TGTGCCAGCACCGACTGGACAGGGGGCAACTATGGCTACACCTTC. Translation: CASTDWTGGNYGYTF. The gene calls are TRBV6-5 and TRBJ1-2; TRBD1 agrees at 11 bases. This CDR3 comprises 15 residues. With 7 bases clipped from V and 2 bases from J, the junction kept 6 bases outside the gene matches. Germline V gene sequence: CDR1 MNHEY, CDR2 SVGAGI.

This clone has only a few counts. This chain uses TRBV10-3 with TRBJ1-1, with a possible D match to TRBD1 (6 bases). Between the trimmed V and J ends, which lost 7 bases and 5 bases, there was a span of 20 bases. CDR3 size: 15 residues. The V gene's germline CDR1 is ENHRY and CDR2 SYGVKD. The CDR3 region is CAITERGGETTEAFF. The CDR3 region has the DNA TGTGCCATCACCGAGAGAGGGGGTGAGACTACTGAAGCTTTCTTT.

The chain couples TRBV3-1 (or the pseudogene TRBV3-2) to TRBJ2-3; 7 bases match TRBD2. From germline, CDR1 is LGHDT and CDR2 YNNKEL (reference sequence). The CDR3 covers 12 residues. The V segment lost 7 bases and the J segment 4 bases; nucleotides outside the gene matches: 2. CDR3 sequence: CASTGLADTQYF. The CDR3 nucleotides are TGTGCCAGCACCGGACTAGCAGATACGCAGTATTTT.

CDR3 residues: CASSARGEQFF. The CDR3 coding sequence is TGTGCCAGCAGCGCACGGGGTGAGCAGTTCTTC. V gene TRBV7-6 combines with J gene TRBJ2-1; possibly TRBD2 for D (5 bases). Trimming removed 5 bases at V and 9 bases at J, with 8 bases between. The CDR3 spans 11 residues. Germline V gene data show CDR1 as SGHVS and CDR2 as FNYEAQ.

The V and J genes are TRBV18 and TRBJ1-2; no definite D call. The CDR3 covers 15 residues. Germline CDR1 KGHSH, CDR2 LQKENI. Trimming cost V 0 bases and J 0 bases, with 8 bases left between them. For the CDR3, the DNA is TGTGCCAGCTCACCACCGTTAGTTACTAACTATGGCTACACCTTC. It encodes CASSPPLVTNYGYTF.

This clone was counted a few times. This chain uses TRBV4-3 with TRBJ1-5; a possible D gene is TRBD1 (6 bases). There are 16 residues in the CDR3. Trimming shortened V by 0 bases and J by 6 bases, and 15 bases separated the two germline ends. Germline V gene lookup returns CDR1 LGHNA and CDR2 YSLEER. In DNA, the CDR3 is TGCGCCAGCAGCCAAGATAGAACAGGGAGCCCTCAGCCCCAGCATTTT. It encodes CASSQDRTGSPQPQHF.

CDR3 nucleotide sequence: TGTGCCAGCAGCTTGCAGGGATTGAACACTGAAGCTTTCTTT. Translation: CASSLQGLNTEAFF. This chain joins TRBV13 and TRBJ1-1, with TRBD1 as a possible D gene (5 bases). The CDR3 runs to 14 residues. CDR1 PRHDT and CDR2 FYEKMQ come from the germline V gene (reference sequence). V lost 3 bases to trimming and J lost 0 bases, with 8 bases between them.

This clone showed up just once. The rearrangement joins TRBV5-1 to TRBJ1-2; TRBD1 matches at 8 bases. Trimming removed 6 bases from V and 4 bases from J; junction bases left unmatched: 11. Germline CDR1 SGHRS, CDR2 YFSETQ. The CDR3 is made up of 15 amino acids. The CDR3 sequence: CASKPTPTGVYGYTF. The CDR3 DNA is TGCGCCAGCAAGCCAACTCCGACAGGGGTCTATGGCTACACCTTC. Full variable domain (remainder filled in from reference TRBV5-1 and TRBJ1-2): KAGVTQTPRYLIKTRGQQVTLSCSPISGHRSVSWYQQTPGQGLQFLFEYFSETQRNKGNFPGRFSGRQFSNSRSEMNVSTLELGDSALYLCASKPTPTGVYGYTFGSGTRLTVV.

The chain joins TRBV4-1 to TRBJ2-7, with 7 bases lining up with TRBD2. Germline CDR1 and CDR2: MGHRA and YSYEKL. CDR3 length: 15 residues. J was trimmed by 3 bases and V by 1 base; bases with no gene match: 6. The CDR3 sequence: CASSQVEAGSYEQYV. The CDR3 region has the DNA TGCGCCAGCAGCCAAGTGGAAGCGGGAAGCTACGAGCAGTACGTC.

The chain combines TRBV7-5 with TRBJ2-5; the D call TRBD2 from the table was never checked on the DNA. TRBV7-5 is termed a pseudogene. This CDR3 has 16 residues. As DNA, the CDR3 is TGTGCCAGAAGCTTAGCCGGCCTAGCGCGACAAGAGACCCAGTACTTC. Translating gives CARSLAGLARQETQYF.

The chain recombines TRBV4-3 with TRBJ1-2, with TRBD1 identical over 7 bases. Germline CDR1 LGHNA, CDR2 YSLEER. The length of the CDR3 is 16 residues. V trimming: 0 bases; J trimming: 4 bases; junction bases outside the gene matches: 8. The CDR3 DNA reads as TGCGCCAGCAGCCAAGATGCGGGACAGCCAATCTATGGCTACACCTTC. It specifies CASSQDAGQPIYGYTF.

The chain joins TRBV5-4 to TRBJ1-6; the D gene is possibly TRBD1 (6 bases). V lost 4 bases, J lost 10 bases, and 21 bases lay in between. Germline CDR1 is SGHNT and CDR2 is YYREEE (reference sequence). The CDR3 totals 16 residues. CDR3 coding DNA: TGTGCCAGCAGCCGAGGGGGTCAGGGTGTTGAATCACCCCTCCACTTT. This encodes CASSRGGQGVESPLHF.

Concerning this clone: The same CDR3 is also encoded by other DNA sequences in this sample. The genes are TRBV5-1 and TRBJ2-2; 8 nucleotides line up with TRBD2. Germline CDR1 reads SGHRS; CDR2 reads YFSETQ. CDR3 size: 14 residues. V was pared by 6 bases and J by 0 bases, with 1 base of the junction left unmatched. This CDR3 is CASNGGANTGELFF. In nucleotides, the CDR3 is TGCGCCAGCAACGGGGGGGCGAACACCGGGGAGCTGTTTTTT.

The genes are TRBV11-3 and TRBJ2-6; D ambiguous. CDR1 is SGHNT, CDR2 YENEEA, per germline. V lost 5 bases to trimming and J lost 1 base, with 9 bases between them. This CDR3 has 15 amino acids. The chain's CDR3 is CASSPSGSGANVLTF. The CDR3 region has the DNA TGTGCCAGCAGCCCTAGTGGGTCTGGGGCCAACGTCCTGACTTTC.

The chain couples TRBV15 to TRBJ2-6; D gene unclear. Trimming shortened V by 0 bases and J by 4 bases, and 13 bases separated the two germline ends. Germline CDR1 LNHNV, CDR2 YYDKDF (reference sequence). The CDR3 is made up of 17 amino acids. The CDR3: CATSRDGVAEGANVLTF. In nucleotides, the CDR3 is TGTGCCACCAGCAGAGATGGAGTAGCCGAAGGGGCCAACGTCCTGACTTTC. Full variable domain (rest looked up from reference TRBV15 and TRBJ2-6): DAMVIQNPRYQVTQFGKPVTLSCSQTLNHNVMYWYQQKSSQAPKLLFHYYDKDFNNEADTPDNFQSRRPNTSFCFLDIRSPGLGDTAMYLCATSRDGVAEGANVLTFGAGSRLTVL.

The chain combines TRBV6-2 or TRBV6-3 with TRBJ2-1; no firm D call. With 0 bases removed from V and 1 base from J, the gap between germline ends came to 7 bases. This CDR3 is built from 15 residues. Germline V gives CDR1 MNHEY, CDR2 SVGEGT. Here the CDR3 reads CASSYSTVSYNEQFF. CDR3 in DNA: TGTGCCAGCAGTTACTCGACTGTTTCCTACAATGAGCAGTTCTTC.

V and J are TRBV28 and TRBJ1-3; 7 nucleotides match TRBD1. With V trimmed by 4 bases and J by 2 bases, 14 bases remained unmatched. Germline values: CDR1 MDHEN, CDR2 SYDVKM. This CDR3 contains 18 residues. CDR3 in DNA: TGTGCCAGCAGTTCCACCCTTGACAGGGAAGGTGCTGGAAACACCATATATTTT. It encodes CASSSTLDREGAGNTIYF.

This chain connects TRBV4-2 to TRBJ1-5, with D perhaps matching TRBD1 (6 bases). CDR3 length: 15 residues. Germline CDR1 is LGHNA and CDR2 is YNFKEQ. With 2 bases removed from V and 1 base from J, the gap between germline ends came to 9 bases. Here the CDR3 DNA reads TGTGCCAGCAGCCAATCAACAGGGAGCAATCAGCCCCAGCATTTT. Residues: CASSQSTGSNQPQHF.